This T cell receptor beta chain came from a study of blood T cell repertoires in COVID-19. V was cut by 4 bases and J by 3 bases, with 13 bases left in between. Germline CDR1 and CDR2: MNHNY and SVGAGI (reference sequence). The CDR3 has 15 amino acids. As handled by the study authors: The authors estimated nucleated cell counts from reference gene primer amplification. Using immunoSEQ multiplex PCR, the repertoire was profiled, and TCRdb retains in-frame clones only, with some absent. D and trimming come from the DNA, and the V and J calls and clone size come from that table. Here the sample spans some 190,000 clones, about four fifths being singletons.

V gene TRBV6-6 combines with J gene TRBJ1-3; unclear D gene. The sequenced sample was peripheral blood. This clonotype was sampled from an elderly woman with active or convalescent COVID-19. CDR3 bases: TGTGCCAGCAGTTGGACTACCGGCAATGGAAACACCATATATTTT. It specifies CASSWTTGNGNTIYF.